The present T cell receptor (beta chain) was sequenced within a study of PD-1 blockade in classical Hodgkin lymphoma. Study-level background: Nivolumab 3 mg/kg was given intravenously every 2 weeks. Study-wide findings and caveats: Complete responders matched newly diagnosed patients in baseline diversity. TCR diversity at baseline was reported to be reduced in newly diagnosed patients relative to healthy donors. Why the repertoires differ is still unclear, perhaps disease activity or prior therapy.

Unmatched junction bases numbered 5, after V lost 3 bases and J lost 15 bases. The CDR3 runs to 11 residues. Germline V CDR1 and CDR2: KGHSH, LQKENI. Concerning this clone: Its antigen is unidentified.

Regarding time point: cycle 4 day 1 (C4D1), after five to seven weeks of nivolumab. Relapse was seen in all patients after autologous stem cell transplantation, and brentuximab vedotin exposure was variable. Here immunoSEQ multiplex PCR was the method, and the copy in TCRdb shows in-frame clones only, minus some. The sample lists 110,000 or so clones, about nine tenths occurring once. This clonotype was obtained from a human donor with classical Hodgkin lymphoma. This specimen consisted of peripheral blood mononuclear cells (PBMCs), obtained before the fourth cycle of nivolumab. V gene TRBV18 combines with J gene TRBJ2-1, with 7 bases aligning to TRBD2. CDR3 sequence reads: CASSPGTTWFF. The CDR3, as DNA: TGTGCCAGCTCACCCGGGACTACGTGGTTCTTC.